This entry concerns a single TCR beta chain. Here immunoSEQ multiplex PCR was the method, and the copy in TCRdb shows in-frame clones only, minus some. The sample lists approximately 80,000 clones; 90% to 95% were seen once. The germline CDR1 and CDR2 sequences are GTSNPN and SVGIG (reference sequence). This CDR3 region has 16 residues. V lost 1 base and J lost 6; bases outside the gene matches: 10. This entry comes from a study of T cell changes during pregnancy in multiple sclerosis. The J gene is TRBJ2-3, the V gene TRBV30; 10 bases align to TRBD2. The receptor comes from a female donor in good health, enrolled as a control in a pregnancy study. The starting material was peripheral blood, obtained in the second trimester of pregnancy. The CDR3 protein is CAWSGGAGGTIDTQYF. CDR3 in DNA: TGTGCCTGGAGTGGGGGAGCGGGAGGGACGATTGATACGCAGTATTTT.